This entry lists 27 T cell receptor beta chains sequenced from one sample in a study of metastatic and nonmetastatic thyroid tumors. None of the patients had undergone any treatment ahead of thyroid surgery. Through MiXCR, TCRdb re-clonotyped the PCR reads. This sample has under 30,000 clones, with 15% found just once. Material: blood. These TCRs come from a female donor with papillary thyroid cancer or a benign thyroid nodule (not recorded which). Some clones in this sample may be carry-over from other donors' samples.

The table lists this clone with many counts. The chain links TRBV28 to TRBJ2-5; 10 bases map to TRBD2. CDR1 and CDR2 from the germline V gene are MDHEN and SYDVKM. V dropped 5 bases and J dropped 3; count of bases not matched to a gene: 9. This CDR3 region has 16 residues. The CDR3 nucleotides read TGTGCCAGCAGTCTCCTAGCGGGAGCGGGGGAAGAGACCCAGTACTTC. It is translated as CASSLLAGAGEETQYF.

This clone turned up a few times. The chain joins TRBV6-5 to TRBJ2-2; 7 positions agree with TRBD2. Trimming took 2 bases from V and 4 from J; bases not matched to a gene: 13. The CDR3 runs 18 residues. Germline loops: CDR1 MNHEY, CDR2 SVGAGI. CDR3 sequence (DNA): TGTGCCAGCAGTTACAGGACTCTAGCGGCAGGCTTCACCGGGGAGCTGTTTTTT. Its protein product is CASSYRTLAAGFTGELFF.

This clone came up many times. The chain employs TRBV6-1 and TRBJ1-1; 7 nucleotides align to TRBD1. Germline CDR1 MNHNS, CDR2 SASEGT. V gave up 4 bases and J gave up 1 base; unmatched junction bases: 3. The length of the CDR3 is 14 residues. CDR3 DNA: TGTGCCAGCAGTGGGAGGACAGGGAACACTGAAGCTTTCTTT. Translation: CASSGRTGNTEAFF.

This clone was detected ten times or more. The genes are TRBV12-3 or TRBV12-4 and TRBJ2-1; TRBD1 matches at 11 bases. The CDR3 covers 12 residues. J gave up 8 bases and V 6 bases, and 0 bases lay outside the gene matches. The DNA for the CDR3 is TGTGCCAGCAGGGACAGGGGGCATGAGCAGTTCTTC. The encoded protein is CASRDRGHEQFF.

V and J are TRBV6-1 and TRBJ2-3; D might be TRBD1 (6 bases). CDR1 MNHNS and CDR2 SASEGT come from the germline V gene. This CDR3 has 17 amino acids. V gave up 4 bases and J gave up 5 bases, with 22 bases separating them. The CDR3 is CASSVPRGRLAGDTQYF. The CDR3 DNA is TGTGCCAGCAGTGTCCCCAGGGGTCGACTGGCCGGAGATACGCAGTATTTT.

Many counts were recorded for this clone. One base away lies a much larger clone, so this may be a sequencing read error. The rearrangement links TRBV24-1 to TRBJ2-2; either TRBD1 or TRBD2 may supply D (5 bases each). From germline, CDR1 is KGHDR and CDR2 SFDVKD. The CDR3 runs to 13 residues. CDR3 in amino acids: CATGVRGMGELVF. The CDR3 coding sequence is TGTGCCACCGGAGTTAGGGGAATGGGGGAGCTGGTTTTT.

There are many counts of this clone. The V call is TRBV6-4, the J call TRBJ2-1, with TRBD2 matching over 13 bases. CDR3 size: 15 residues. CDR1 is MRHNA and CDR2 is SNTAGT in the germline V gene. V trimming: 6 bases; J trimming: 4 bases; junction bases outside the gene matches: 3. The CDR3 DNA reads TGTGCCAGCAGCAGGACTAGCGGGAGATACAATGAGCAGTTCTTC. Its protein product is CASSRTSGRYNEQFF.

This clone has ten or more counts. This sequence joins TRBV11-2 and TRBJ2-2, with 7 bases identical to TRBD1. The CDR3 length is 16 residues. The J segment lost 8 bases and the V segment lost 1 base, leaving 10 bases of the junction unmatched. Germline lookup yields CDR1 SGHAT and CDR2 FQNNGV. CDR3 nucleotide sequence: TGTGCCAGCAGCTTAGTGTTATCACAGGGGCATGGGGAGCTGTTTTTT. Translated: CASSLVLSQGHGELFF.

This clone was seen more than once but under ten times. V gene TRBV6-5 combines with J gene TRBJ2-1, with 8 bases that match TRBD1. V was clipped by 2 bases and J by 4 bases; unmatched bases: 7. The CDR3 sequence is 16 residues long. Germline CDR1 and CDR2: MNHEY and SVGAGI. CDR3 sequence reads: CASSYLDRVVYNEQFF. Written as DNA, the CDR3 is TGTGCCAGCAGTTACCTGGACAGGGTAGTTTACAATGAGCAGTTCTTC.

The chain carries TRBV10-1 and TRBJ2-3; 10 bases are a match to TRBD2. Germline CDR1 reads WNHNN; CDR2 reads SYGVQD (reference sequence). V dropped 6 bases and J dropped 3; count of bases not matched to a gene: 15. This CDR3 has 18 residues. CDR3 in amino acids: CASSGDTQRGGKTDTQYF. DNA for the CDR3: TGCGCCAGCAGCGGGGATACTCAGCGGGGGGGCAAGACAGATACGCAGTATTTT.

This clone occurred many times. The chain recombines TRBV14 with TRBJ2-7, with TRBD1 matching over 7 bases. CDR3 length: 14 amino acids. V lost 2 bases to trimming and J lost 0 bases; unmatched junction nucleotides: 1. CDR1 SGHDN and CDR2 FVKESK come from the germline V gene. CDR3 sequence reads: CASSQRQGSYEQYF. The CDR3 coding sequence is TGTGCCAGCAGCCAAAGACAGGGCTCCTACGAGCAGTACTTC.

There are many counts of this clone. The chain links TRBV28 to TRBJ2-7, with TRBD1 matching 7 bases. This CDR3 is built from 15 residues. After removal of 6 bases from V and 2 bases from J, the junction contained 10 bases not matched to a gene. Germline lookup yields CDR1 MDHEN and CDR2 SYDVKM. In nucleotides, the CDR3 is TGTGCCAGCAGACAGACAGGGAGAGGGGCCTACGAGCAGTACTTC. Its protein is CASRQTGRGAYEQYF.

At least ten counts were recorded for this clone. The rearrangement joins TRBV3-1 to TRBJ2-5; possible D gene TRBD2, 5 bases. V was trimmed by 3 bases and J by 1 base, leaving 12 bases between them. Looked up from germline, CDR1 is LGHDT and CDR2 is YNNKEL (reference sequence). The CDR3 has 15 amino acids. The CDR3 DNA is TGTGCCAGCAGCCACCCTGGAGGAGGCCAAGAGACCCAGTACTTC. Protein product: CASSHPGGGQETQYF.

This clone was counted ten times or more. This same CDR3 is encoded by further DNA sequences in the sample. The V call is TRBV7-3, the J call TRBJ2-1; D ambiguous. Trimming removed 0 bases from V and 13 bases from J, with 13 bases in between. The germline gives CDR1 SGHTA, CDR2 FQGTGA. The CDR3 has 13 amino acids. The CDR3 DNA is TGTGCCAGCAGCTTAACCCTGACTCCTCCCCAGTTCTTC. Encoded protein: CASSLTLTPPQFF.

The CDR3: CASSLGVSAFF. CDR3 coding DNA: TGTGCCAGCAGCCTCGGGGTCAGTGCTTTCTTT. The J gene is TRBJ1-1, the V gene TRBV11-2; D is unresolved. V gave up 5 bases and J gave up 11 bases, with 12 bases separating them. The CDR3 extends over 11 amino acids. CDR1 SGHAT and CDR2 FQNNGV come from the germline V gene. Drawing the rest from reference TRBV11-2 and TRBJ1-1, the complete variable domain is EAGVAQSPRYKIIEKRQSVAFWCNPISGHATLYWYQQILGQGPKLLIQFQNNGVVDDSQLPKDRFSAERLKGVDSTLKIQPAKLEDSAVYLCASSLGVSAFFGQGTRLTVV.

At least ten counts were recorded for this clone. The rearrangement joins TRBV6-1 to TRBJ2-5; 9 bases fit TRBD1. This CDR3 has 15 amino acids. V gave up 8 bases and J gave up 2 bases; unmatched junction bases: 9. CDR1 is MNHNS, CDR2 SASEGT, per germline. For the CDR3, the DNA is TGTGCCAGCGAACCGGGACAGGGTCAACAAGAGACCCAGTACTTC. Its translation is CASEPGQGQQETQYF.

This clone was seen ten or more times. The chain links TRBV6-4 to TRBJ2-1; 9 bases are shared with TRBD2. CDR3 size: 14 residues. CDR1 is MRHNA and CDR2 is SNTAGT in the germline V gene. Trimming took 3 bases from V and 8 from J; bases not matched to a gene: 5. CDR3 in DNA: TGTGCCAGCAGTGATAGCGGGAGAGGCGATGAGCAGTTCTTC. It encodes CASSDSGRGDEQFF.

This clone was detected ten times or more. The J gene is TRBJ2-1, the V gene TRBV4-3, with TRBD2 identical over 10 bases. The CDR3 contains 16 residues. CDR1 and CDR2 (germline): LGHNA, YSLEER. V shed 2 bases and J 4 bases; nucleotides not matched to a gene: 5. CDR3 region: CASSQYTSGVYNEQFF. The CDR3 DNA reads as TGCGCCAGCAGCCAATATACTAGCGGGGTATACAATGAGCAGTTCTTC.

There are many counts of this clone. The genes are TRBV7-8 and TRBJ1-1; unclear D gene. The V end was cut by 0 bases, the J end by 11 bases, with 13 bases between. CDR3 length: 13 amino acids. Germline loops: CDR1 SGHVS, CDR2 FQNEAQ. The CDR3 DNA follows: TGTGCCAGCAGCTTAGCCGACCTAAAGGATGCTTTCTTT. It translates to CASSLADLKDAFF.

In this sample, this clone turned up many times. The chain has TRBV4-3 and TRBJ2-6; 9 nucleotides match TRBD1. The CDR3 length is 18 residues. The V gene's germline CDR1 is LGHNA and CDR2 YSLEER. V was clipped by 1 base and J by 2 bases; unmatched bases: 6. The CDR3: CASSQGDRVNAGANVLTF. Written as DNA, the CDR3 is TGCGCCAGCAGCCAAGGGGACAGGGTAAACGCTGGGGCCAACGTCCTGACTTTC.

This clone was detected ten times or more. The V and J genes are TRBV5-1 and TRBJ2-1; D possibly matches TRBD1 or TRBD2 (7 bases each). The CDR3 covers 16 residues. Trimming shortened V by 5 bases and J by 9 bases, and 24 bases separated the two germline ends. The germline V gene encodes CDR1 SGHRS and CDR2 YFSETQ. The CDR3 DNA reads TGCGCCAGCAGACCCCCCTGGGCAGGGGGGGGAGGTGAGCAGTTCTTC. Translating it yields CASRPPWAGGGGEQFF.

This clone has ten or more counts. This chain joins TRBV7-9 and TRBJ2-3; D possibly corresponds to TRBD2 (6 bases). Trimming stripped 1 base from V and 9 bases from J, with 11 bases between. This CDR3 region has 13 residues. Germline loops: CDR1 SEHNR, CDR2 FQNEAQ (reference sequence). The CDR3 loop is CASSLDGAGTQYF. The CDR3 DNA is TGTGCCAGCAGCTTAGATGGGGCGGGAACGCAGTATTTT.

The rearrangement uses TRBV6-2 or TRBV6-3 and TRBJ1-1; TRBD1 is a possible D gene (5 bases). V was trimmed by 6 bases and J by 2 bases, leaving 13 bases between them. The CDR3 covers 14 residues. In germline, CDR1 is MNHEY, CDR2 SVGEGT. Here the CDR3 DNA reads TGTGCCAGCAGACAGGACCAGGCTAACACTGAAGCTTTCTTT. It specifies CASRQDQANTEAFF.

This clone was observed at least ten times. The chain joins TRBV4-1 to TRBJ1-4; D remains unclear. Germline CDR1 MGHRA, CDR2 YSYEKL. V shed 0 bases and J shed 5 bases, with 7 bases lying between them. The length of the CDR3 is 14 residues. CDR3: CASSQEERNEKLFF. The CDR3 DNA reads as TGCGCCAGCAGCCAAGAGGAGAGGAATGAAAAACTGTTTTTT.

This clone was picked up a small number of times. This chain uses TRBV6-1 with TRBJ2-7; 7 nucleotides match TRBD1. The CDR3 spans 14 residues. From germline, CDR1 is MNHNS and CDR2 SASEGT. V lost 5 bases to trimming and J lost 3 bases; unmatched junction nucleotides: 7. CDR3 sequence: CASSRSGQFYEQYF. CDR3 bases: TGTGCCAGCAGTAGATCGGGACAGTTCTACGAGCAGTACTTC.

There are many counts of this clone. The CDR3 bases are TGCAGCCGGATGCGTGGAAACACCATATATTTT. This sequence encodes CSRMRGNTIYF. The chain has TRBV20-1 and TRBJ1-3; D is unclear. Looked up from germline, CDR1 is DFQATT and CDR2 is SNEGSKA (reference sequence). The CDR3 runs 11 residues.

With respect to this clone: Compared with germline, one end of the junction differs, possibly owing to a read error. This rearrangement joins TRBV6-2 or TRBV6-3 to TRBJ2-2; D ambiguous. The CDR3 has 14 amino acids. Germline CDR1 MNHEY, CDR2 SVGEGT. CDR3 sequence (DNA): TGTGCCAGCAGTGACTCGGTAGACACCGGGGAGCTGTTTTTT. Residues: CASSDSVDTGELFF.